The 7 T cell receptor beta chains in this list originate from one sample, sequenced in a study of blood T cell repertoires in COVID-19. The table came from immunoSEQ multiplex PCR; TCRdb's copy has only in-frame clones and leaves some out. The data contain a few hundred thousand clones, 65% to 85% of them singletons. The sequenced sample consisted of peripheral blood. These TCRs come from a human donor in a cohort sampled during active COVID-19.

This chain links TRBV18 with TRBJ1-2, with 7 positions matching TRBD1. This CDR3 region has 12 residues. With V trimmed by 6 bases and J by 6 bases, 4 bases remained unmatched. Germline CDR1 is KGHSH and CDR2 is LQKENI. DNA for the CDR3: TGTGCCAGCTCCGGACAGGCCGATGGCTACACCTTC. Its translation is CASSGQADGYTF.

This rearrangement joins TRBV5-1 to TRBJ1-4, with a weak D call TRBD1 (6 bases). Deletions cut 7 bases from V and 10 bases from J, with 20 bases between. The CDR3 extends over 14 amino acids. Germline lookup yields CDR1 SGHRS and CDR2 YFSETQ. CDR3 region: CASARDTSATKLFF. In nucleotides, the CDR3 is TGCGCCAGCGCCAGGGACACCTCCGCGACAAAACTGTTTTTT.

The V gene is TRBV7-9, the J gene TRBJ1-2; 10 bases match TRBD1. V shed 5 bases, J shed 4 bases, and the junction held 7 bases outside the gene matches. CDR3 length equals 15 residues. Germline V gives CDR1 SEHNR, CDR2 FQNEAQ (reference sequence). Here the CDR3 reads CASSARDRGSYGYTF. DNA of the CDR3: TGTGCCAGCAGCGCCCGGGACAGGGGATCCTATGGCTACACCTTC.

This clone was seen only a few times. The chain has TRBV4-2 and TRBJ2-7; 10 bases align to TRBD1. This CDR3 contains 14 residues. Unmatched junction bases numbered 4, after V lost 2 bases and J lost 6 bases. CDR1 is LGHNA and CDR2 is YNFKEQ in the germline V gene. The CDR3 here is CASSQTGTGVEQYF. CDR3 DNA: TGTGCCAGCAGCCAAACCGGGACAGGGGTCGAGCAGTACTTC.

The rearrangement links TRBV6-6 to TRBJ2-7, with TRBD1 matching 9 bases. The CDR3 is 13 residues long. With V trimmed by 5 bases and J by 9 bases, 8 bases remained unmatched. Germline loops: CDR1 MNHNY, CDR2 SVGAGI (reference sequence). This CDR3 is CASSQTGGAGQYF. Written as DNA, the CDR3 is TGTGCCAGCAGTCAAACAGGGGGCGCAGGGCAGTACTTC.

This chain uses TRBV7-2 with TRBJ1-6; D is possibly TRBD1 (6 bases). The CDR3 sequence is 15 residues long. The V and J ends lost 1 base and 10 bases respectively, with 14 bases between them. Germline-derived CDR1 and CDR2 are SGHTA and FQGNSA. The CDR3 region is CASSLEGGLGSPLHF. The CDR3 coding sequence is TGTGCCAGCAGCTTAGAGGGGGGACTAGGCTCACCCCTCCACTTT. Based on the CDR3 plus reference TRBV7-2 and TRBJ1-6, the full variable domain is GAGVSQSPSNKVTEKGKDVELRCDPISGHTALYWYRQSLGQGLEFLIYFQGNSAPDKSGLPSDRFSAERTGGSVSTLTIQRTQQEDSAVYLCASSLEGGLGSPLHFGNGTRLTVT.

The chain employs TRBV5-1 and TRBJ2-4; 15 bases fit TRBD2. CDR1 is SGHRS and CDR2 is YFSETQ in the germline V gene. The CDR3 has 18 amino acids. The ends lost 4 bases at V and 0 bases at J; junction bases unmatched: 5. CDR3 nucleotides: TGCGCCAGCAGCCCCGGACTAGCGGGGGGGGGAGCCAAAAACATTCAGTACTTC. Protein: CASSPGLAGGGAKNIQYF.